The rows below give T cell receptor beta chains drawn from one sample of a study of T-cell reconstitution after alpha-beta-depleted transplantation in children. Each CDR3 protein is one row after TCRdb ran MiXCR on the PCR reads. The table lists over 150,000 distinct CDR3 sequences, around 10% of them singletons, with roughly 13% in the top ten. Sequencing used PBMCs, obtained before TCRalphabeta/CD19-depleted stem cell transplant. All receptors derive from a boy between 2 and 15 years old with acute myeloid leukemia, due to receive a stem cell transplant. The CDR3 runs from the conserved cysteine through the conserved F or W. The D gene is left open where the match is weak. Clone size is stated in some rows and not others, as once, few, many or a class when expanded.

size,V,D,length,J,CDR3,DNA
many,TRBV7-8,-,19,TRBJ1-5,CASSLAPTIAEYSNQPQHF,TGTGCCAGCAGCTTAGCTCCCACTATAGCAGAGTATAGCAATCAGCCCCAGCATTTT
many,TRBV5-5,-,14,TRBJ2-3,CASSFASPTDTQYF,TGTGCCAGCAGCTTTGCTAGCCCTACAGATACGCAGTATTTT
many,TRBV2,-,16,TRBJ2-2,CASSDVTGGSTGELFF,TGTGCCAGCAGTGATGTCACCGGAGGGAGTACCGGGGAGCTGTTTTTT
many,TRBV20-1,-,14,TRBJ1-5,CSARAPGSGQPQHF,TGCAGTGCTAGAGCCCCAGGGTCTGGGCAGCCCCAGCATTTT
-,TRBV20-1,TRBD1,12,TRBJ2-5,CSARTGQETQSF,TGCAGTGCTAGGACAGGGCAAGAGACCCAGTCCTTC
many,TRBV12-3/TRBV12-4,-,15,TRBJ1-4,CASSLATADNEKLFF,TGTGCCAGCAGTTTGGCGACAGCTGATAATGAAAAACTGTTTTTT
many,TRBV14,TRBD1,15,TRBJ2-7,CASSQTGTGWDEQYF,TGTGCCAGCAGCCAAACCGGGACAGGGTGGGACGAGCAGTACTTC
many,TRBV7-9,TRBD1,16,TRBJ1-2,CASSFDTGGGFYGYTF,TGTGCCAGCAGCTTTGACACAGGGGGGGGATTCTATGGCTACACCTTC
-,TRBV25-1,-,14,TRBJ1-6,CASSEVFQDSPLHF,TGTGCCAGCAGTGAAGTATTTCAGGATTCACCCCTCCACTTT
many,TRBV11-1,-,19,TRBJ2-5,CASSLSWSLRGARLETQYF,TGTGCCAGCAGCTTGAGTTGGTCCTTGAGAGGCGCACGTCTGGAGACCCAGTACTTC
many,TRBV20-1,-,15,TRBJ2-5,CSASSLTSGSETQYF,TGCAGTGCTAGCAGTCTTACCAGCGGCTCAGAGACCCAGTACTTC
many,TRBV5-6,TRBD1,14,TRBJ2-5,CASSSGQGGETQYF,TGTGCCAGCAGCTCGGGACAGGGAGGCGAGACCCAGTACTTC
-,TRBV2,-,15,TRBJ2-7,CASSASALGSYEQYF,TGTGCCAGCAGTGCCTCCGCACTAGGGAGCTACGAGCAGTACTTC
-,TRBV19,-,13,TRBJ1-1,CASSINEYTEAFF,TGTGCCAGTAGTATAAACGAATACACTGAAGCTTTCTTT
many,TRBV3-1,-,16,TRBJ2-4,CVSSPSRGRVKNIQYF,TGTGTCAGCAGCCCCTCGCGGGGAAGGGTGAAAAACATTCAGTACTTC
-,TRBV5-1,TRBD1,14,TRBJ1-1,CASSWDDRDSPAFF,TGCGCCAGCAGCTGGGATGACAGGGACTCGCCAGCTTTCTTT
many,TRBV7-2,-,16,TRBJ2-6,CASSLNGHSGANVLTF,TGTGCCAGCAGCTTGAACGGCCACTCTGGGGCCAACGTCCTGACTTTC